The 24 T cell receptor beta chains below were found in one sample sequenced in a study of a mutant IDH1 vaccine in newly diagnosed glioma. Method: immunoSEQ multiplex PCR; TCRdb's copy keeps in-frame clones and lacks some. The sample has over 30,000 clones, around nine tenths seen once. As to time point: week 47, end of study. Each dose of the vaccine consisted of 300 ug of mutant IDH1 20-mer peptide, with topical imiquimod. For these TCRs, the target antigens are not known. This specimen consisted of PBMCs, obtained from a glioma patient whose treatment included an IDH1 peptide vaccine. The receptor set was obtained from a woman aged 30 to 39 with glioma.

The chain links TRBV29-1 to TRBJ1-3, with D tentatively TRBD1 (6 bases). Germline V CDR1 and CDR2: SQVTM, ANQGSEA. This CDR3 region has 13 residues. Trimming shortened V by 7 bases and J by 4 bases, and 14 bases separated the two germline ends. CDR3 region: CSGSTGSGNTIYF. The DNA for the CDR3 is TGCAGCGGATCTACAGGGTCCGGAAACACCATATATTTT.

The chain joins TRBV7-8 to TRBJ1-5; 7 bases fit TRBD1. CDR1 is SGHVS, CDR2 FQNEAQ, per germline. J gave up 6 bases and V 1 base, and 3 bases lay outside the gene matches. This CDR3 contains 14 residues. This chain's CDR3 is CASSLGQGTQPQHF. The CDR3, as DNA: TGTGCCAGCAGCTTAGGACAGGGTACTCAGCCCCAGCATTTT.

CDR3 sequence reads: CASSSGGDYNEQFF. The CDR3, as DNA: TGCGCCAGCAGTTCCGGGGGGGATTACAATGAGCAGTTCTTC. The rearrangement links TRBV4-3 to TRBJ2-1; 8 bases are shared with TRBD2. V dropped 6 bases and J dropped 4; count of bases not matched to a gene: 5. This CDR3 has 14 amino acids. Germline-derived CDR1 and CDR2 are LGHNA and YSLEER.

V usage is TRBV5-4 and J usage is TRBJ2-3; D assignment may be TRBD1 or TRBD2 (6 bases each). The germline V gene has CDR1 SGHNT and CDR2 YYREEE (reference sequence). The CDR3 runs to 15 residues. Trimming stripped 4 bases from V and 4 bases from J, with 16 bases between. CDR3 bases: TGTGCCAGCAGCAGTCAGGGGCGCGGGGCAGATACGCAGTATTTT. Amino acids: CASSSQGRGADTQYF.

V usage is TRBV11-2 and J usage is TRBJ1-4; no clear D. From germline, CDR1 is SGHAT and CDR2 FQNNGV. Trimming removed 5 bases at V and 7 bases at J, with 8 bases between. This CDR3 is built from 12 residues. This CDR3 reads CASSDTSEKLFF. In DNA form, the CDR3 reads TGTGCCAGCAGCGACACCTCTGAAAAACTGTTTTTT.

The chain combines TRBV11-2 with TRBJ2-7, with D unclear. Per germline, CDR1 SGHAT and CDR2 FQNNGV. The germline V and J ends were trimmed by 2 bases and 1 base, with 6 bases remaining between them. The CDR3 contains 13 residues. CDR3 in amino acids: CASSLSKSYEQYF. The CDR3 DNA reads as TGTGCCAGCAGCTTATCGAAGTCCTACGAGCAGTACTTC.

The rearrangement links TRBV5-4 to TRBJ2-7; possibly TRBD2 for D (6 bases). Germline loops: CDR1 SGHNT, CDR2 YYREEE (reference sequence). The V and J ends lost 2 bases and 0 bases respectively, with 9 bases between them. The CDR3 consists of 14 residues. CDR3 coding DNA: TGTGCCAGCAGCTTAGGAGGGGACTCCTACGAGCAGTACTTC. This encodes CASSLGGDSYEQYF. Variable domain in full (rest from reference TRBV5-4 and TRBJ2-7): ETGVTQSPTHLIKTRGQQVTLRCSSQSGHNTVSWYQQALGQGPQFIFQYYREEENGRGNFPPRFSGLQFPNYSSELNVNALELDDSALYLCASSLGGDSYEQYFGPGTRLTVT.

The genes are TRBV7-9 and TRBJ1-5; unclear D gene. Looked up from germline, CDR1 is SEHNR and CDR2 is FQNEAQ (reference sequence). Trimming pared 5 bases from V and 4 bases from J, leaving 15 bases between. The CDR3 is 15 residues long. The CDR3 protein is CASSPSMVENQPQHF. For the CDR3, the DNA is TGTGCCAGCAGCCCGAGCATGGTGGAGAATCAGCCCCAGCATTTT.

The gene calls are TRBV30 and TRBJ1-1; unclear D gene. CDR3 length: 14 residues. V dropped 0 bases and J dropped 1 base, with 9 bases sitting between them. Looked up from germline, CDR1 is GTSNPN and CDR2 is SVGIG (reference sequence). This CDR3 is CAWSVGRGNTEAFF. The CDR3 DNA reads TGTGCCTGGAGTGTAGGGCGGGGGAACACTGAAGCTTTCTTT.

This clone was found a few times. CDR3 residues: CAIFRDFYGYTF. Here the CDR3 DNA reads TGTGCCATTTTCCGGGACTTCTATGGCTACACCTTC. The gene calls are TRBV5-4 and TRBJ1-2; D possibly corresponds to TRBD1 (5 bases). The germline CDR1 and CDR2 sequences are SGHNT and YYREEE (reference sequence). The V and J ends lost 9 bases and 4 bases respectively, with 13 bases between them. The CDR3 is made up of 12 amino acids. The full variable domain, completed using reference TRBV5-4 and TRBJ1-2, is ETGVTQSPTHLIKTRGQQVTLRCSSQSGHNTVSWYQQALGQGPQFIFQYYREEENGRGNFPPRFSGLQFPNYSSELNVNALELDDSALYLCAIFRDFYGYTFGSGTRLTVV.

The chain joins TRBV18 to TRBJ1-2; D gene uncertain. CDR1 is KGHSH and CDR2 is LQKENI in the germline V gene. V dropped 0 bases and J dropped 2 bases, with 7 bases sitting between them. The CDR3 is 14 residues long. CDR3 loop: CASSPPETNYGYTF. The DNA of the CDR3 is TGTGCCAGCTCACCACCAGAAACAAACTATGGCTACACCTTC.

The chain combines TRBV4-3 with TRBJ2-6, with TRBD1 matching 9 bases. Germline CDR1 and CDR2: LGHNA and YSLEER. The CDR3 consists of 18 residues. Germline trimming cut 4 bases from V and 2 bases from J; bases unmatched to any gene: 9. In DNA, the CDR3 is TGCGCCAGCAGCCGCCGCCCGGGACAGGGACCTGGGGCCAACGTCCTGACTTTC. Translating gives CASSRRPGQGPGANVLTF.

This rearrangement joins TRBV25-1 to TRBJ1-1; D gene unclear. V dropped 7 bases and J dropped 5 bases, with 14 bases sitting between them. CDR1 and CDR2 (germline): MGHDK, SYGVNS. This CDR3 region has 13 residues. In DNA, the CDR3 is TGTGCCAGCAAGGGCATCCGGAGGACTGAAGCTTTCTTT. It specifies CASKGIRRTEAFF.

The rearrangement uses TRBV9 and TRBJ1-2; D uncertain. V shed 3 bases and J shed 6 bases, with 6 bases lying between them. This CDR3 region has 11 residues. Germline lookup yields CDR1 SGDLS and CDR2 YYNGEE. CDR3 bases: TGTGCCAGCAGCGGAATCGATGGCTACACCTTC. It yields the protein CASSGIDGYTF.

V and J are TRBV7-2 and TRBJ2-5; 14 bases line up with TRBD2. V shed 0 bases, J shed 4 bases, and the junction held 7 bases outside the gene matches. CDR1 and CDR2 from the germline V gene are SGHTA and FQGNSA. This CDR3 spans 18 amino acids. The CDR3 nucleotides are TGTGCCAGCAGCTTAGCGCCCGGACTAGCGGGGGGCCGAGAGACCCAGTACTTC. Translating it yields CASSLAPGLAGGRETQYF.

This chain connects TRBV5-1 to TRBJ2-3, with 14 bases matching TRBD2. This CDR3 region has 18 residues. Germline loops: CDR1 SGHRS, CDR2 YFSETQ. V lost 4 bases to trimming and J lost 0 bases; unmatched junction nucleotides: 7. CDR3 region: CASSSGTSGGASTDTQYF. In DNA, the CDR3 is TGCGCCAGCAGCAGTGGGACTAGCGGGGGCGCTAGCACAGATACGCAGTATTTT.

V gene TRBV7-9 combines with J gene TRBJ1-1, with D unclear. V gave up 4 bases and J gave up 1 base, with 25 bases separating them. This CDR3 has 19 amino acids. Germline CDR1 reads SEHNR; CDR2 reads FQNEAQ (reference sequence). CDR3 DNA sequence: TGTGCCAGCAGCTCCCTCTTTTCCTTAGGAAGGGATAGGAACACTGAAGCTTTCTTT. This codes for CASSSLFSLGRDRNTEAFF. Filled out from reference TRBV7-9 and TRBJ1-1, the complete variable domain reads DTGVSQNPRHKITKRGQNVTFRCDPISEHNRLYWYRQTLGQGPEFLTYFQNEAQLEKSRLLSDRFSAERPKGSFSTLEIQRTEQGDSAMYLCASSSLFSLGRDRNTEAFFGQGTRLTVV.

This chain joins TRBV29-1 and TRBJ2-5, with TRBD2 matching over 9 bases. V was pared by 2 bases and J by 1 base, with 5 bases of the junction left unmatched. There are 15 residues in the CDR3. Germline CDR1 is SQVTM and CDR2 is ANQGSEA. The CDR3, as DNA: TGCAGCGTTGAAAGGACTAGCGCGATCCAAGAGACCCAGTACTTC. The encoded protein is CSVERTSAIQETQYF.

The chain employs TRBV30 and TRBJ2-4; TRBD1 matches 8 bases. Germline CDR1 reads GTSNPN; CDR2 reads SVGIG (reference sequence). V lost 2 bases to trimming and J lost 7 bases; unmatched junction nucleotides: 7. This CDR3 is built from 14 residues. The CDR3 loop is CAWSRTGGWNIQYF. In nucleotides, the CDR3 is TGTGCCTGGAGTCGAACAGGGGGTTGGAACATTCAGTACTTC. Based on the CDR3 plus reference TRBV30 and TRBJ2-4, the full variable domain is SQTIHQWPATLVQPVGSPLSLECTVEGTSNPNLYWYRQAAGRGLQLLFYSVGIGQISSEVPQNLSASRPQDRQFILSSKKLLLSDSGFYLCAWSRTGGWNIQYFGAGTRLSVL.

The chain combines TRBV9 with TRBJ2-3; 10 bases align to TRBD2. The trim removed 2 bases at V and 6 bases at J, leaving 12 bases unmatched. Germline V gene sequence: CDR1 SGDLS, CDR2 YYNGEE. CDR3 size: 17 residues. CDR3: CASSVGLADRLGDTQYF. For the CDR3, the DNA is TGTGCCAGCAGCGTCGGACTAGCGGATCGTCTAGGGGATACGCAGTATTTT.

The CDR3 reads CASSLGTGERGEKLFF. CDR3 DNA sequence: TGCGCCAGCAGCCTCGGGACAGGGGAGAGAGGTGAAAAACTGTTTTTT. The V gene is TRBV4-1, the J gene TRBJ1-4, with TRBD1 matching over 10 bases. Trimming removed 4 bases from V and 7 bases from J; junction bases left unmatched: 9. The CDR3 has 16 amino acids. Germline assignment: CDR1 MGHRA and CDR2 YSYEKL.

The rearrangement uses TRBV5-6 and TRBJ2-5; D is undetermined. The CDR3 covers 15 residues. V dropped 0 bases and J dropped 5 bases, with 14 bases sitting between them. CDR1 is SGHDT, CDR2 YYEEEE, per germline. CDR3 protein: CASSLGGDGWETQYF. The CDR3 nucleotides read TGTGCCAGCAGCTTGGGCGGCGATGGTTGGGAGACCCAGTACTTC.

The J gene is TRBJ2-5, the V gene TRBV29-1, with D possibly being TRBD1 (7 bases). Trimming left V 3 bases short and J 5 bases short, with 13 bases between. The CDR3 extends over 13 amino acids. Germline CDR1 is SQVTM and CDR2 is ANQGSEA. CDR3 amino acids: CSVDRGAGETQYF. The DNA for the CDR3 is TGCAGCGTTGACAGGGGGGCCGGGGAGACCCAGTACTTC. Full variable domain (remainder filled in from reference TRBV29-1 and TRBJ2-5): SAVISQKPSRDICQRGTSLTIQCQVDSQVTMMFWYRQQPGQSLTLIATANQGSEATYESGFVIDKFPISRPNLTFSTLTVSNMSPEDSSIYLCSVDRGAGETQYFGPGTRLLVL.

The chain combines TRBV2 with TRBJ2-4; the match to TRBD2 covers 9 bases. V lost 0 bases, J lost 6 bases, and 9 bases stayed unmatched. This CDR3 is built from 17 residues. CDR1 and CDR2 (germline): SNHLY, FYNNEI. The CDR3 sequence: CASSEALLGLAPNIQYF. In DNA, the CDR3 is TGTGCCAGCAGTGAAGCGCTTCTGGGACTAGCCCCAAACATTCAGTACTTC. Supplemented by reference TRBV2 and TRBJ2-4, the full variable domain reads EPEVTQTPSHQVTQMGQEVILRCVPISNHLYFYWYRQILGQKVEFLVSFYNNEISEKSEIFDDQFSVERPDGSNFTLKIRSTKLEDSAMYFCASSEALLGLAPNIQYFGAGTRLSVL.